This TCR beta chain was documented in a study of shared clonotypes between healthy human individuals. The CDR3 is 14 amino acids. The germline CDR1 and CDR2 sequences are MNHEY and SMNVEV (reference sequence). J lost 3 bases, V lost 6 bases, and 7 bases had no gene match. Using immunoSEQ multiplex PCR, the repertoire was profiled, and TCRdb retains in-frame clones only, with some absent. Of approximately 600,000 clones listed, around 96% are singletons. This clone was recorded only once. Terminally differentiated effector memory CD45RA+ cells were left out of the naive CD8 fraction, which was CD45RO-negative and positively selected for CCR7.

The sample was naive CD8+ T cells sorted from blood. The TCR sequence derives from a woman aged 30 to 39 in good health. This chain links TRBV27 with TRBJ1-2; 7 bases fit TRBD1. This chain's CDR3 is CASREDREDYGYTF. The CDR3 region has the DNA TGTGCCAGCAGGGAAGACAGGGAAGACTATGGCTACACCTTC.